The clone carrying this T cell receptor beta chain appeared a few times. Sequencing was performed with immunoSEQ multiplex PCR; in TCRdb, only in-frame clones are kept and a portion is missing. The sample includes fewer than 600,000 clones, around 78% of them seen just once. CDR3 size: 15 residues. V was clipped by 6 bases and J by 2 bases; unmatched bases: 4. CDR1 and CDR2 (germline): MNHEY, SVGAGI. This sample is drawn from a study of shared clonotypes between healthy human individuals. Sequences were obtained from PBMCs. The genes are TRBV6-5 and TRBJ2-6; 7 positions match TRBD1. The clonotype comes from a woman aged 40 to 50 in good health. Some clones in this sample may be carry-over from other donors' samples. In DNA, the CDR3 is TGTGCCAGCAGCGAACAGGGGACTGGGGCCAACGTCCTGACTTTC. Its translation: CASSEQGTGANVLTF.